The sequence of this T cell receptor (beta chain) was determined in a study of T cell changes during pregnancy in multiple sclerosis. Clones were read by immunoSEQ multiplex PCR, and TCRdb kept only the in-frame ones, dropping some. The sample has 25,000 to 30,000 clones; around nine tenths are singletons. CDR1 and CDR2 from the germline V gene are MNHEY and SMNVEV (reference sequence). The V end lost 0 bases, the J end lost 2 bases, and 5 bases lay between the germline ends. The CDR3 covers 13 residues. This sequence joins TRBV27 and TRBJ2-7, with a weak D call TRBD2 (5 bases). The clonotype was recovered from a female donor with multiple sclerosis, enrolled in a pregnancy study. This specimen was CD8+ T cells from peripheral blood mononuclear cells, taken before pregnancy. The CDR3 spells CASSLSEAYEQYF. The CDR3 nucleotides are TGTGCCAGCAGTTTATCGGAGGCCTACGAGCAGTACTTC.